This TCR beta chain was retrieved from a study of cytomegalovirus exposure and HLA in healthy donors. General study findings and limits: What TCR beta sequences reportedly achieved was accurate prediction of HLA-A and HLA-B alleles in most subjects. Later analysis showed TCR association rates varying by HLA locus, highest for DRB1 and lowest for HLA-C.

The germline gives CDR1 SGHVS, CDR2 FQNEAQ. V trimming: 0 bases; J trimming: 1 base; junction bases outside the gene matches: 6. This CDR3 has 16 residues. The study ran its PCR with 60 Vbeta and 13 Jbeta primers. Assay: immunoSEQ multiplex PCR; the TCRdb copy retains only in-frame clones and omits some. The sample lists 110,000 to 150,000 clones, 65% to 85% occurring once. Of note for this clone: Antigen: not known.

V and J are TRBV7-8 and TRBJ2-7; 7 nucleotides match TRBD1. The sample consisted of PBMCs. This clonotype was obtained from a male donor in good health and CMV-seronegative. In DNA, the CDR3 is TGTGCCAGCAGCTTAGCCGCCGGGACAGAATCCTACGAGCAGTACTTC. It is translated as CASSLAAGTESYEQYF.